This T cell receptor (beta chain) was captured in a study of cytomegalovirus exposure and HLA in healthy donors. Concerning this clone: Its cognate antigen is unknown.

After removal of 5 bases from V and 4 bases from J, the junction contained 3 bases not matched to a gene. Germline V gene sequence: CDR1 MDHEN, CDR2 SYDVKM. The CDR3 covers 14 residues. 60 Vbeta and 13 Jbeta primers were used in PCR. The table came from immunoSEQ multiplex PCR; TCRdb's copy has only in-frame clones and leaves some out. The sample includes 200,000 or so clones. Regarding the study as a whole: In a later analysis, a missense DCLRE1C variant was linked to TCR beta V- and J-gene trimming. The authors considered a cluster of highly shared sequence variants likely to be a sequencing artifact. With high specificity and sensitivity, the classifier reportedly diagnosed cytomegalovirus status. Immune exposure information available was restricted to CMV serostatus.

The chain employs TRBV28 and TRBJ1-2; TRBD1 aligns across 11 bases. This TCR was recovered from a boy between 10 and 17 years old in good health and CMV-seronegative. The sample comprised PBMCs. The CDR3 DNA is TGTGCCAGCAGTCGGACAGGGGGCGCCTATGGCTACACCTTC. Protein sequence: CASSRTGGAYGYTF.